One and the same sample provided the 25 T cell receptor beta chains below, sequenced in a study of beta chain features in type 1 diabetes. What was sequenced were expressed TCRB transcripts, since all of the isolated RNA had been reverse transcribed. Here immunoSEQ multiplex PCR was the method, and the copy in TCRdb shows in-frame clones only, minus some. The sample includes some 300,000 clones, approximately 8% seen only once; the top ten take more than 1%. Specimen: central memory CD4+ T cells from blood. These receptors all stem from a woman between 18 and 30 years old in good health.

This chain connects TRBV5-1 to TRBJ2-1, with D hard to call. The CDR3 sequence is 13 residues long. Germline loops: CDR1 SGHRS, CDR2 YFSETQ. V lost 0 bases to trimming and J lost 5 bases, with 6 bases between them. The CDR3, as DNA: TGCGCCAGCAGCTTGGGCGGAGACAATGAGCAGTTCTTC. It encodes CASSLGGDNEQFF.

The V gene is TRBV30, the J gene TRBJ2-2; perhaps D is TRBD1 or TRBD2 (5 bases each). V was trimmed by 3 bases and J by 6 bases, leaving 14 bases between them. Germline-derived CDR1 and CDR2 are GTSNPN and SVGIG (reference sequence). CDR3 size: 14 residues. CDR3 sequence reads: CAWSWGRRAGELFF. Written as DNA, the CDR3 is TGTGCCTGGAGCTGGGGGAGAAGGGCCGGGGAGCTGTTTTTT.

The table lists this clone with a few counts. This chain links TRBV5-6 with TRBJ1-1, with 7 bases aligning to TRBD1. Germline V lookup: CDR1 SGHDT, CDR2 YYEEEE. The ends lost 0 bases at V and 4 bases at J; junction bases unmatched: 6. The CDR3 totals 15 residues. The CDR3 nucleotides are TGTGCCAGCAGCTTGGTTACAGGGGAGAGCACTGAAGCTTTCTTT. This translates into CASSLVTGESTEAFF.

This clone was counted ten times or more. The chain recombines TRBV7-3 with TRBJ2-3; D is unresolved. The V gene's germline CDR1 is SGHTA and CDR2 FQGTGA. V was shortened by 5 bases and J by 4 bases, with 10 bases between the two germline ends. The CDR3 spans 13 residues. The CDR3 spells CASSMKGADTQYF. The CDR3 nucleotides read TGTGCCAGCAGCATGAAAGGCGCAGATACGCAGTATTTT. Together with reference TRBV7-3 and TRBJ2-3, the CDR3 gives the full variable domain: GAGVSQTPSNKVTEKGKYVELRCDPISGHTALYWYRQSLGQGPEFLIYFQGTGAADDSGLPNDRFFAVRPEGSVSTLKIQRTERGDSAVYLCASSMKGADTQYFGPGTRLTVL.

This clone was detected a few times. The CDR3 DNA sequence: TGTGCCTGGAACAGGGGAATAGTCGCCGTTCAGGGGGAGCAGTACTTC. Translated: CAWNRGIVAVQGEQYF. The chain employs TRBV30 and TRBJ2-7; 7 bases line up with TRBD1. Trimming removed 4 bases from V and 7 bases from J; junction bases left unmatched: 19. Germline CDR1 is GTSNPN and CDR2 is SVGIG (reference sequence). The CDR3 consists of 16 residues.

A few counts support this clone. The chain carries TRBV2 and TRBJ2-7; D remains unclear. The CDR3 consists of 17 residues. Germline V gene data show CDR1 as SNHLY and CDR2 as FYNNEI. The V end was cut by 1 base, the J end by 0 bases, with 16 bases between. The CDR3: CASSEVAPAWGSYEQYF. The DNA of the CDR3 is TGTGCCAGCAGTGAAGTGGCCCCGGCATGGGGCTCCTACGAGCAGTACTTC.

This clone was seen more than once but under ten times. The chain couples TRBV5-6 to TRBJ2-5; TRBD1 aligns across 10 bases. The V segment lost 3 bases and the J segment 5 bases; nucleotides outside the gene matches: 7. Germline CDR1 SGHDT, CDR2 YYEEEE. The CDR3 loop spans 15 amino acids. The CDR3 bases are TGTGCCAGCAGCTCGGGACAGGGGACGTGGGAGACCCAGTACTTC. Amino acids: CASSSGQGTWETQYF.

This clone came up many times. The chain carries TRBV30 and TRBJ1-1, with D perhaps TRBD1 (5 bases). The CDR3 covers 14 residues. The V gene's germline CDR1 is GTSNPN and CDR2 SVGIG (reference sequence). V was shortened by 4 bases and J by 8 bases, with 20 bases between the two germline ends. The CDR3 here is CAWIVAGRTPEAFF. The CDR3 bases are TGTGCCTGGATTGTTGCAGGGAGGACCCCCGAAGCTTTCTTT.

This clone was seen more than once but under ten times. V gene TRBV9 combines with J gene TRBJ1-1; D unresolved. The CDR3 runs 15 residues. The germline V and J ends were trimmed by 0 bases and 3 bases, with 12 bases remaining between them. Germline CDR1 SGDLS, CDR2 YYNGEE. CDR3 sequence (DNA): TGTGCCAGCAGCGTAGAGGTAGACGGGGACACTGAAGCTTTCTTT. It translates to CASSVEVDGDTEAFF.

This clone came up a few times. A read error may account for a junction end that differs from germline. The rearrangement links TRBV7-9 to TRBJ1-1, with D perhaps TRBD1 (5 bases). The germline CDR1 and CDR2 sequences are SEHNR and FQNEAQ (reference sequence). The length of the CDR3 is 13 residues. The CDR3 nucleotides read TGTGCCAGCAGCCTAGCGGGGGGAGCTGAAGCTTTCTTT. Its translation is CASSLAGGAEAFF. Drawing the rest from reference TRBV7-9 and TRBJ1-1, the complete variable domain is DTGVSQNPRHKITKRGQNVTFRCDPISEHNRLYWYRQTLGQGPEFLTYFQNEAQLEKSRLLSDRFSAERPKGSFSTLEIQRTEQGDSAMYLCASSLAGGAEAFFGQGTRLTVV.

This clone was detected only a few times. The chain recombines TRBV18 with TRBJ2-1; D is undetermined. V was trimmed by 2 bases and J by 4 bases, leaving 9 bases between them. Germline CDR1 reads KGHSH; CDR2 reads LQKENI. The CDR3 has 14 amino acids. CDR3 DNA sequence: TGTGCCAGCTCACCAGATTACTCGTACAATGAGCAGTTCTTC. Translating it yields CASSPDYSYNEQFF.

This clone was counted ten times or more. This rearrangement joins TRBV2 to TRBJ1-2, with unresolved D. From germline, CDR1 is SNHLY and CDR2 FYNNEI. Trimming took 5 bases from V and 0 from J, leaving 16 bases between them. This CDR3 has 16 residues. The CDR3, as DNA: TGTGCCAGCAGTCCTATAGGAGCTTATGCTAACTATGGCTACACCTTC. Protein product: CASSPIGAYANYGYTF.

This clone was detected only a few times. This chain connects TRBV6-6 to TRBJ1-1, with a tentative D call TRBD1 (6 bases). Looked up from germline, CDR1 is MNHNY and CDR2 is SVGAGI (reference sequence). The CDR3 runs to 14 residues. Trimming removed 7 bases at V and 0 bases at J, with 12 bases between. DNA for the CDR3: TGTGCCAGCATCCCGACAGGCGTGAACACTGAAGCTTTCTTT. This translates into CASIPTGVNTEAFF.

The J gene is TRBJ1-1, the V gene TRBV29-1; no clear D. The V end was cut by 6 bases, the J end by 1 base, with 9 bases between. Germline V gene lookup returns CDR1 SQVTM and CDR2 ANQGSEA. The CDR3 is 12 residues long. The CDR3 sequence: CSVLGRNTEAFF. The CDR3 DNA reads TGCAGCGTCCTGGGGAGGAACACTGAAGCTTTCTTT.

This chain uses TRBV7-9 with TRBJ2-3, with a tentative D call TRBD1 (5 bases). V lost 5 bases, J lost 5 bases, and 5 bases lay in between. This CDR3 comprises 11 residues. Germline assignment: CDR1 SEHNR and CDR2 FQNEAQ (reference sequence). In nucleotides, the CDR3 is TGTGCCAGCAGCAGGGGAGATACGCAGTATTTT. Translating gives CASSRGDTQYF. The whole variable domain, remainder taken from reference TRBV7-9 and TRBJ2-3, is DTGVSQNPRHKITKRGQNVTFRCDPISEHNRLYWYRQTLGQGPEFLTYFQNEAQLEKSRLLSDRFSAERPKGSFSTLEIQRTEQGDSAMYLCASSRGDTQYFGPGTRLTVL.

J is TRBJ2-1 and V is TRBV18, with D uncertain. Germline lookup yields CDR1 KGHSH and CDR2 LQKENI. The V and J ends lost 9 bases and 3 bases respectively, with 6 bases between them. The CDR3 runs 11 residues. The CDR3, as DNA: TGTGCCAGTGGTGGCTACAATGAGCAGTTCTTC. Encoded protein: CASGGYNEQFF.

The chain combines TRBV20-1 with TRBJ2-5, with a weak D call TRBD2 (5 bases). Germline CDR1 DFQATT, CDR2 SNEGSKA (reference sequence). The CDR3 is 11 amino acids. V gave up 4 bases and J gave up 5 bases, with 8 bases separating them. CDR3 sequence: CSANAGETQYF. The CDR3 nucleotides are TGCAGTGCTAATGCGGGCGAGACCCAGTACTTC.

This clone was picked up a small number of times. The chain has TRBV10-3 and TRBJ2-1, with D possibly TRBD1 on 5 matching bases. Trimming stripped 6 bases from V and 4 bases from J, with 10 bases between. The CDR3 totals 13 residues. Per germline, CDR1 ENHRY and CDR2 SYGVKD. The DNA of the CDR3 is TGTGCCATCAGGGATGACAGTTACAATGAGCAGTTCTTC. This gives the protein CAIRDDSYNEQFF.

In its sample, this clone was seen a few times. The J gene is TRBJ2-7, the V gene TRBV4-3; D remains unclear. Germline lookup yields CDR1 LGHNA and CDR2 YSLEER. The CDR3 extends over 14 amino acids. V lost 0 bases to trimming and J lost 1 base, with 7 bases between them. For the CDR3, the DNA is TGCGCCAGCAGCCAAGACCACTGTTCCTACGAGCAGTACGTC. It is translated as CASSQDHCSYEQYV.

CDR3 DNA sequence: TGTGCCAGCAACCGACAGTCTCCCTCCTACGAGCAGTACGTC. This translates into CASNRQSPSYEQYV. This rearrangement joins TRBV28 to TRBJ2-7; possible D gene TRBD1, 5 bases. The CDR3 contains 14 residues. Germline V CDR1 and CDR2: MDHEN, SYDVKM. Trimming removed 7 bases at V and 0 bases at J, with 13 bases between.

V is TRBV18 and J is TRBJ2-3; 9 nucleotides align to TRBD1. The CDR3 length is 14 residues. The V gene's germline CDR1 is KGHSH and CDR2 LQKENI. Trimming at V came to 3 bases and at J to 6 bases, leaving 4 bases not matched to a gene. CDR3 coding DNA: TGTGCCAGCTCACCCAACAGGGGGCAGGATACGCAGTATTTT. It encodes CASSPNRGQDTQYF.

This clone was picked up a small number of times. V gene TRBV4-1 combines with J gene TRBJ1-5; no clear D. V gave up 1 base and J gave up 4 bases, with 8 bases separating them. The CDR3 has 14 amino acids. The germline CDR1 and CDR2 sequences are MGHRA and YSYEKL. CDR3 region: CASSQVLGNQPQHF. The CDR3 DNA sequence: TGCGCCAGCAGCCAAGTCTTGGGTAATCAGCCCCAGCATTTT.

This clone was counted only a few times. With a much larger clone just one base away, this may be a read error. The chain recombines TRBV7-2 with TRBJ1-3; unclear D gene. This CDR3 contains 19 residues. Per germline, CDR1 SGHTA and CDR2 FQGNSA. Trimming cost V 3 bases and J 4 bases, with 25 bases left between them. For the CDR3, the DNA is TGTGCCAGCAGCTTTAATCGGGCAGCCGGGAAACTTTCGGGAAACACCATATATTTT. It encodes CASSFNRAAGKLSGNTIYF.

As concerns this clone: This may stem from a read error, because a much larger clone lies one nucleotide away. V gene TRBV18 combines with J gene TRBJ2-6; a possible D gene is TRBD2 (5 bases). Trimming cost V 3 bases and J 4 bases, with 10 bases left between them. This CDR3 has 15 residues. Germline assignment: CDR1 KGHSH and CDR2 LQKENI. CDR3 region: CASSPARGGANVLTF. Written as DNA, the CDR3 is TGTGCCAGCTCACCGGCGCGCGGGGGGGCCAACGTCCTGACTTTC.

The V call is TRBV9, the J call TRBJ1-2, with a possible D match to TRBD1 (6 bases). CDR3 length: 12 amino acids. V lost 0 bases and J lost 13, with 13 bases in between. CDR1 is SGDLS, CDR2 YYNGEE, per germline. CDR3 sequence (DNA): TGTGCCAGCAGCGTAGTTGGGGGGCTACCCACCTTC. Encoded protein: CASSVVGGLPTF. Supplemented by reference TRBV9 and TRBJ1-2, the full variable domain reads DSGVTQTPKHLITATGQRVTLRCSPRSGDLSVYWYQQSLDQGLQFLIQYYNGEERAKGNILERFSAQQFPDLHSELNLSSLELGDSALYFCASSVVGGLPTFGSGTRLTVV.